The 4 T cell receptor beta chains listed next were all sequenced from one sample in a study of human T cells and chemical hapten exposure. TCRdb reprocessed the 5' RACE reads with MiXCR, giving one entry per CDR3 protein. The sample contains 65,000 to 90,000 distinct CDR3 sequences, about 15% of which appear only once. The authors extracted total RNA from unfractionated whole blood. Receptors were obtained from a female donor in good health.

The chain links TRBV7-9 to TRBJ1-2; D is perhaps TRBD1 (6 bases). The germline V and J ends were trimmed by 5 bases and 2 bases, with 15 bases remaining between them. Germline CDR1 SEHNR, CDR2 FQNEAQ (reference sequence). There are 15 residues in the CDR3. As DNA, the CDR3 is TGTGCCAGCAGCCCGATGACAGGCGAGAACTATGGCTACACCTTC. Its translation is CASSPMTGENYGYTF.

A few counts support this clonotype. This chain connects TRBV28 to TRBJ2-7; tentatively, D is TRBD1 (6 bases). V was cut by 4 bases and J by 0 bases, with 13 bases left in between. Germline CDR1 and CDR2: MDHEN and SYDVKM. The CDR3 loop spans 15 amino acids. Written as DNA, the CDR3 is TGTGCCAGCAGTTCACAGGGCACCCTCTCCTACGAGCAGTACTTC. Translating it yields CASSSQGTLSYEQYF.

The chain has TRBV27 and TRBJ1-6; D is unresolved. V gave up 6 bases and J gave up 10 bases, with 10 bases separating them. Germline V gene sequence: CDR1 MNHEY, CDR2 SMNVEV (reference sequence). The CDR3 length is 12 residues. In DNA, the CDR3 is TGTGCCAGCAGGCCGGCCGGGTCACCCCTCCACTTT. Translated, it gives CASRPAGSPLHF.

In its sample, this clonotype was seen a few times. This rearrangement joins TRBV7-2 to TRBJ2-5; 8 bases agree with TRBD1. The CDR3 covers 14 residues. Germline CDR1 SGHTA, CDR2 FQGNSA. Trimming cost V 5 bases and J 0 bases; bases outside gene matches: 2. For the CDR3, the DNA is TGTGCCAGCAGCCGACAGGGGAACCAAGAGACCCAGTACTTC. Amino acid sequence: CASSRQGNQETQYF.